Below, one T cell receptor beta chain is given with its context. What antigen it recognizes has not been identified. No quality values exist for individual bases; no much larger clone is one base distant. The trial excluded patients who had a history of autoimmune disease or who were on systemic immunosuppression. In every dose cohort, peripheral blood was drawn for TCR sequencing at baseline, cycle 4 day 1, and cycle 7 day 1. The samples were taken from a phase I, first-in-human, multicenter, open-label dose-escalation trial of ivuxolimab. Adults with locally advanced or metastatic melanoma, renal cell carcinoma, hepatocellular carcinoma or head and neck squamous cell carcinoma were enrolled in the trial. CD4+ and CD8+ T cells were sorted separately from peripheral blood before TCR sequencing. V is pared back by 7 bases and J by 4 bases, with 16 bases lying between the germline termini. CDR1 and CDR2, looked up from the germline V gene, are SNHLY and FYNNEI. Its CDR3 holds 14 amino acids, cysteine through phenylalanine. Left in the record is the CDR3 DNA by itself, 42 bases read in frame from the first base.

The data were taken from a study of OX40 agonist ivuxolimab in advanced cancers. For the wider study: Ivuxolimab was an agonistic, fully human IgG2 monoclonal antibody directed against OX40 (CD134), a costimulatory receptor. Partial responses occurred in three dose-escalation patients: two with cutaneous melanoma and one with hepatocellular carcinoma. Intravenous ivuxolimab was administered to patients every 2 weeks at six dose levels: 0.01, 0.1, 0.3, 1.5, 3 and 10 mg/kg. Prior anti-PD-1, anti-PD-L1 or anti-CTLA-4 therapy was permitted, and approximately 41% of dose-escalation patients had received checkpoint inhibitors. The purpose of peripheral TCRbeta sequencing was to test whether ivuxolimab changed TCR sequence diversity and led to clonal T-cell expansion. In the dose-escalation cohort, 82.7% of patients were male, and the mean age was around 60 years, with a range of roughly 20 to 80. Of the roughly 52 patients in dose escalation, about 19 had hepatocellular carcinoma, roughly 15 had melanoma, 9 had renal cell carcinoma and 9 had head and neck cancer. The paper reports the monotherapy dose-escalation portion (N of about 56 patients) of the phase I ivuxolimab trial. Broader findings and caveats from the paper: At doses from 0.1 to 3.0 mg/kg, clonal expansion was seen in both CD4+ and CD8+ blood T cells between baseline and week 6. The antigen specificity of the peripheral T cells that underwent clonal expansion was not determined. Low levels of normalized T-cell clonal expansion were also seen in some patients who did not respond. Partial responders in the 0.1-3.0 mg/kg groups had among the lowest normalized peripheral clonal expansion, especially among CD8+ T cells. After ivuxolimab, more expanded clones were found on average in CD8+ T cells than in CD4+ T cells.

Genomic DNA was isolated from the sorted cells so that the TCRbeta CDR3 region could be sequenced. TCRbeta CDR3 regions were sequenced using the immunoSEQ Assay. Here the immuneACCESS table is served through TCRdb, limited to in-frame sequences with V and J called. Missing clones are a known gap in these copies; in checked studies unresolved V genes cover under half, and the rest lacks a known reason. This sample gives approximately 70,000 clones in total; roughly 80% of them show up just once. The ten largest clones take up approximately 6.8% of the sample. The chain is assembled from TRBV2 and TRBJ1-2; no D segment can be confidently identified. The sample in question was CD4+ or CD8+ T cells sorted from blood, obtained in a trial of the OX40 agonist ivuxolimab. The TCR originated in an adult with an advanced solid tumor such as melanoma, head and neck, liver or kidney cancer. The DNA sequence follows: TGTGCCAGCACCGGGATGGCCGTTGGCTATGGCTACACCTTC. Translated, it reads CASTGMAVGYGYTF.